Listed here are 11 T cell receptor beta chains from one sample, sequenced in a study of T cells in Graves' hyperthyroidism and ophthalmopathy. Regions amplified from RNA transcripts were the TCR beta CDR3 regions. First-round RT-PCR of the TCR CDR3 relied on the HTBI primer set. TCRdb itself ran the multiplex PCR reads through MiXCR, one entry per CDR3 protein. The table has 550,000 to 700,000 distinct CDR3 sequences, roughly 14% seen once. The sample comprised blood. These receptors were collected from a woman between 35 and 50 years old with Graves' ophthalmopathy.

This clonotype was seen ten or more times. The CDR3 DNA follows: TGTGCCAGCAGTTTAGCGGGGGCTACCGGGGAGCTGTTTTTT. Translated, it gives CASSLAGATGELFF. This rearrangement joins TRBV12-3 or TRBV12-4 to TRBJ2-2; a weak D match, TRBD1 (6 bases). The length of the CDR3 is 14 residues. The ends were cut back, 0 bases at V and 5 bases at J, with 7 bases in the middle.

This rearrangement joins TRBV6-1 to TRBJ1-3; 7 nucleotides agree with TRBD1. Trimming at V came to 5 bases and at J to 3 bases, leaving 4 bases not matched to a gene. CDR1 and CDR2 (germline): MNHNS, SASEGT. The CDR3 is 14 residues long. The CDR3 here is CASSKQGSGNTIYF. DNA for the CDR3: TGTGCCAGCAGTAAACAGGGGAGTGGAAACACCATATATTTT.

The V gene is TRBV28, the J gene TRBJ2-5, with 7 bases matching TRBD1. This CDR3 has 16 residues. The junction had 11 bases not matched to a gene; V was cut back by 5 bases and J by 2 bases. Looked up from germline, CDR1 is MDHEN and CDR2 is SYDVKM. Written as DNA, the CDR3 is TGTGCCAGCAGTCCGGGACAGTGGATTCTTCAAGAGACCCAGTACTTC. Translated, it gives CASSPGQWILQETQYF.

This clonotype was detected many times. V gene TRBV28 combines with J gene TRBJ2-4; 8 bases line up with TRBD1. V gave up 6 bases and J gave up 3 bases; unmatched junction bases: 7. From germline, CDR1 is MDHEN and CDR2 SYDVKM. There are 15 residues in the CDR3. CDR3 DNA: TGTGCCAGCAGGGGGACCGGGACAGGCAAAAACATTCAGTACTTC. This translates into CASRGTGTGKNIQYF. Full variable domain (missing parts from reference TRBV28 and TRBJ2-4): DVKVTQSSRYLVKRTGEKVFLECVQDMDHENMFWYRQDPGLGLRLIYFSYDVKMKEKGDIPEGYSVSREKKERFSLILESASTNQTSMYLCASRGTGTGKNIQYFGAGTRLSVL.

This clonotype was found many times. This chain uses TRBV11-2 with TRBJ2-7; 8 bases match TRBD2. V lost 0 bases, J lost 3 bases, and 7 bases stayed unmatched. Germline loops: CDR1 SGHAT, CDR2 FQNNGV. The CDR3 runs to 16 residues. The DNA for the CDR3 is TGTGCCAGCAGCTTAGAACCGGGACTAGGAATCTACGAGCAGTACTTC. This codes for CASSLEPGLGIYEQYF.

The chain is built from TRBV7-2 and TRBJ1-5, with no clear D. V was clipped by 1 base and J by 5 bases, with 6 bases between them. Germline V lookup: CDR1 SGHTA, CDR2 FQGNSA. This CDR3 is 13 amino acids long. CDR3 DNA: TGTGCCAGCAGCTTAGTCTTCGATCAGCCCCAGCATTTT. It yields the protein CASSLVFDQPQHF.

This clonotype showed up many times. The gene calls are TRBV6-1 and TRBJ1-5; unclear D gene. V gave up 1 base and J gave up 6 bases, with 10 bases separating them. The CDR3 extends over 14 amino acids. Germline assignment: CDR1 MNHNS and CDR2 SASEGT. The CDR3 nucleotides read TGTGCCAGCAGTGAAGTTGAGGGTACTCAGCCCCAGCATTTT. This gives the protein CASSEVEGTQPQHF.

This clonotype showed up many times. The chain employs TRBV28 and TRBJ1-6; D remains unclear. The V end was cut by 8 bases, the J end by 9 bases, with 8 bases between. The CDR3 is 11 residues long. Germline V CDR1 and CDR2: MDHEN, SYDVKM. The CDR3 DNA sequence: TGTGCCAGCGGGTTAGGTTCACCCCTCCACTTT. Encoded protein: CASGLGSPLHF.

The table lists this clonotype with many counts. The J gene is TRBJ2-2, the V gene TRBV20-1; D may be TRBD1 (6 bases). The CDR3 has 14 residues. The germline CDR1 and CDR2 sequences are DFQATT and SNEGSKA (reference sequence). The germline V and J ends were trimmed by 0 bases and 7 bases, with 12 bases remaining between them. The CDR3 spells CSAREAGEIGELFF. The CDR3 DNA sequence: TGCAGTGCTAGAGAGGCAGGGGAGATCGGGGAGCTGTTTTTT.

Many counts were recorded for this clonotype. The chain combines TRBV12-3 or TRBV12-4 with TRBJ2-3, with 13 bases lining up with TRBD2. This CDR3 comprises 17 residues. J gave up 3 bases and V 5 bases, and 8 bases lay outside the gene matches. The CDR3 nucleotides are TGTGCCAGCAGTCCGGGACTAGCGGGATTGGTGACAGATACGCAGTATTTT. Protein: CASSPGLAGLVTDTQYF.

This clonotype showed up many times. The rearrangement links TRBV28 to TRBJ2-5; perhaps TRBD1 as D (6 bases). This CDR3 comprises 15 residues. Germline CDR1 and CDR2: MDHEN and SYDVKM. Trimming removed 6 bases at V and 3 bases at J, with 17 bases between. The CDR3 bases are TGTGCCAGCAGCCCCAACGGGGACAACGAAGAGACCCAGTACTTC. Its protein product is CASSPNGDNEETQYF.